Presented here are 26 T cell receptor beta chains from one specimen sequenced in a study of beta chain features in type 1 diabetes. Every isolated RNA sample was fully reverse transcribed, so sequencing captured expressed TCRB transcripts. Profiling relied on immunoSEQ multiplex PCR, and the TCRdb table lists in-frame clones only, not all of them. Of about 350,000 clones listed, around 19% were seen once; the top ten hold around 0.04%. Sequenced input: naive CD4+ T cells from blood. The receptors stem from a woman younger than 35 in good health.

This clone was seen more than once but under ten times. The chain employs TRBV30 and TRBJ1-1; no clear D. V lost 6 bases, J lost 0 bases, and 17 bases lay in between. The CDR3 is 15 amino acids. Germline lookup yields CDR1 GTSNPN and CDR2 SVGIG (reference sequence). CDR3 residues: CACRQPMSMNTEAFF. The CDR3 region has the DNA TGTGCCTGTAGACAACCCATGTCCATGAACACTGAAGCTTTCTTT.

CDR3 residues: CASSKGGSQEGNQPQHF. The CDR3 bases are TGTGCCAGCAGCAAAGGAGGAAGTCAGGAGGGCAATCAGCCCCAGCATTTT. The J gene is TRBJ1-5, the V gene TRBV21-1. TRBV21-1 is deemed a pseudogene. The CDR3 has 17 residues.

This clone turned up a few times. The V call is TRBV20-1, the J call TRBJ2-7, with D uncertain. CDR1 and CDR2 (germline): DFQATT, SNEGSKA (reference sequence). There are 10 residues in the CDR3. V lost 5 bases and J 4 bases, leaving 6 bases between the germline ends. For the CDR3, the DNA is TGCAGTGCTGTAAATTACGAGCAGTACTTC. Protein sequence: CSAVNYEQYF.

This chain connects TRBV29-1 to TRBJ2-5; 10 positions match TRBD2. TRBJ2-7 explains the end of the DNA better; the J call may be wrong. The germline V gene encodes CDR1 SQVTM and CDR2 ANQGSEA. The CDR3 loop spans 14 amino acids. The CDR3 spells CSVARLAGVYEQYF. The DNA of the CDR3 is TGCAGCGTCGCCCGCCTAGCGGGAGTTTACGAGCAGTACTTC.

The rearrangement links TRBV18 to TRBJ1-1; D uncertain. This CDR3 is 14 amino acids long. The germline V gene has CDR1 KGHSH and CDR2 LQKENI. Trimming cost V 2 bases and J 1 base, with 8 bases left between them. CDR3: CASSPISKNTEAFF. The DNA of the CDR3 is TGTGCCAGCTCACCAATCAGTAAGAACACTGAAGCTTTCTTT. Based on the CDR3 plus reference TRBV18 and TRBJ1-1, the full variable domain is NAGVMQNPRHLVRRRGQEARLRCSPMKGHSHVYWYRQLPEEGLKFMVYLQKENIIDESGMPKERFSAEFPKEGPSILRIQQVVRGDSAAYFCASSPISKNTEAFFGQGTRLTVV.

This clone occurred a few times. J is TRBJ2-5 and V is TRBV4-3; TRBD1 agrees at 8 bases. V trimming: 4 bases; J trimming: 5 bases; junction bases outside the gene matches: 9. CDR1 and CDR2 (germline): LGHNA, YSLEER. The CDR3 covers 15 residues. The CDR3 sequence is CASSRAGGIQETQYF. CDR3 sequence (DNA): TGCGCCAGCAGCCGAGCAGGGGGCATCCAGGAGACCCAGTACTTC.

A note on this clone: The junction does not match germline at one end; this may be a read error. The chain couples TRBV5-1 to TRBJ2-5, with 9 bases matching TRBD1. CDR3 length: 14 residues. From germline, CDR1 is SGHRS and CDR2 YFSETQ. The CDR3 region has the DNA TGCGCCAGCACCTTGGGGGACAGGGTGAAGACCCAGTACTTC. Translation gives CASTLGDRVKTQYF.

Only a few counts were recorded for this clone. At the DNA level, this CDR3 is encoded by other sequences in the same sample as well. V and J are TRBV2 and TRBJ2-7; D is unresolved. The CDR3 has 11 amino acids. Per the germline V gene, CDR1 is SNHLY and CDR2 is FYNNEI. Deletions cut 4 bases from V and 3 bases from J, with 4 bases between. Here the CDR3 DNA reads TGTGCCAGCAGTGCCCTCTACGAGCAGTACTTC. Residues: CASSALYEQYF.

This clone turned up a few times. This chain connects TRBV25-1 to TRBJ2-3; tentatively, D is TRBD1 (5 bases). Germline V gene lookup returns CDR1 MGHDK and CDR2 SYGVNS. Trimming removed 2 bases at V and 1 base at J, with 10 bases between. This CDR3 comprises 15 residues. CDR3: CASSERGQGTDTQYF. CDR3 DNA: TGTGCCAGCAGTGAAAGGGGCCAGGGCACAGATACGCAGTATTTT. The entire variable domain, with the rest obtained from reference TRBV25-1 and TRBJ2-3, is as follows: EADIYQTPRYLVIGTGKKITLECSQTMGHDKMYWYQQDPGMELHLIHYSYGVNSTEKGDLSSESTVSRIRTEHFPLTLESARPSHTSQYLCASSERGQGTDTQYFGPGTRLTVL.

This chain connects TRBV18 to TRBJ1-5; 8 bases match TRBD1. CDR3 length: 17 residues. Germline V gives CDR1 KGHSH, CDR2 LQKENI. The J segment lost 4 bases and the V segment lost 0 bases, leaving 8 bases of the junction unmatched. The CDR3 is CASSPPASQGANQPQHF. The CDR3, as DNA: TGTGCCAGCTCACCACCGGCTTCGCAGGGGGCGAATCAGCCCCAGCATTTT.

The chain carries TRBV19 and TRBJ2-2; no clear D gene. The CDR3 contains 16 residues. Germline CDR1 is LNHDA and CDR2 is SQIVND (reference sequence). V was shortened by 9 bases and J by 9 bases, with 26 bases between the two germline ends. The CDR3 is CASRLYPSGRPRELFF. As DNA, the CDR3 is TGTGCCAGCCGACTTTACCCTTCGGGTAGGCCCCGGGAGCTGTTTTTT.

The chain has TRBV5-1 and TRBJ2-7; D unclear. There are 14 residues in the CDR3. Germline assignment: CDR1 SGHRS and CDR2 YFSETQ. Trimming stripped 1 base from V and 2 bases from J, with 10 bases between. Here the CDR3 DNA reads TGCGCCAGCAGCTTGTTTTACACCACCTACGAGCAGTACTTC. Translated: CASSLFYTTYEQYF. The full variable domain, its missing parts supplied by reference TRBV5-1 and TRBJ2-7, is KAGVTQTPRYLIKTRGQQVTLSCSPISGHRSVSWYQQTPGQGLQFLFEYFSETQRNKGNFPGRFSGRQFSNSRSEMNVSTLELGDSALYLCASSLFYTTYEQYFGPGTRLTVT.

The chain uses TRBV7-2 and TRBJ2-3; D remains ambiguous. Germline lookup yields CDR1 SGHTA and CDR2 FQGNSA. This CDR3 has 14 residues. V gave up 4 bases and J gave up 1 base, with 9 bases separating them. CDR3 coding DNA: TGTGCCAGCAGCTCTCTACGGGGCACAGATACGCAGTATTTT. It translates to CASSSLRGTDTQYF.

This clone has a handful of counts. The V call is TRBV4-1, the J call TRBJ1-5; D is perhaps TRBD1 (5 bases). The V gene lost 6 bases and the J gene lost 5 bases, with 11 bases spanning the gap. Germline lookup yields CDR1 MGHRA and CDR2 YSYEKL. The CDR3 totals 13 residues. The CDR3 DNA reads TGCGCCAGCAGAGGGAAAGGGGATCAGCCCCAGCATTTT. Its protein product is CASRGKGDQPQHF.

The V call is TRBV9, the J call TRBJ2-5, with unresolved D. The CDR3 totals 13 residues. Trimming pared 1 base from V and 1 base from J, leaving 5 bases between. Germline lookup yields CDR1 SGDLS and CDR2 YYNGEE. For the CDR3, the DNA is TGTGCCAGCAGCGTAAACTTCCAAGAGACCCAGTACTTC. It specifies CASSVNFQETQYF.

This clone was picked up a small number of times. This chain connects TRBV5-1 to TRBJ2-2; D call uncertain. Trimming shortened V by 7 bases and J by 0 bases, and 13 bases separated the two germline ends. This CDR3 is 15 amino acids long. The germline CDR1 and CDR2 sequences are SGHRS and YFSETQ. CDR3 coding DNA: TGCGCCAGCTGTCGGGTCTCCGCGAACACCGGGGAGCTGTTTTTT. Residues: CASCRVSANTGELFF.

The table lists this clone with a few counts. The chain combines TRBV7-8 with TRBJ2-7; 13 nucleotides align to TRBD2. CDR1 SGHVS and CDR2 FQNEAQ come from the germline V gene. The CDR3 has 16 residues. Unmatched junction bases numbered 5, after V lost 5 bases and J lost 1 base. CDR3 nucleotides: TGTGCCAGCAGCGATCCGGGACTAGCGGGATCCTACGAGCAGTACTTC. It yields the protein CASSDPGLAGSYEQYF.

Written as DNA, the CDR3 is TGTGCCAGCAAGGGGTTGGGGCAAGAGACCCAGTACTTC. This translates into CASKGLGQETQYF. The rearrangement joins TRBV11-1 to TRBJ2-5, with a weak D call TRBD1 (5 bases). Trimming removed 7 bases from V and 2 bases from J, with 11 bases in between. CDR3 length equals 13 residues. Germline V gene sequence: CDR1 SGHAT, CDR2 FQDESV (reference sequence).

The chain recombines TRBV12-5 with TRBJ1-4, with a weak D call TRBD1 (5 bases). Trimming removed 6 bases at V and 4 bases at J, with 9 bases between. This CDR3 is built from 13 residues. Germline V gives CDR1 LGHNT, CDR2 FRNRAP. As DNA, the CDR3 is TGTGCTAGTGGAGCGGGGGATAATGAAAAACTGTTTTTT. It specifies CASGAGDNEKLFF.

V usage is TRBV7-9 and J usage is TRBJ2-3; no clear D gene. Trimming pared 3 bases from V and 2 bases from J, leaving 12 bases between. Germline assignment: CDR1 SEHNR and CDR2 FQNEAQ (reference sequence). This CDR3 has 15 residues. CDR3 loop: CASSLALAHTDTQYF. CDR3 nucleotides: TGTGCCAGCAGCTTGGCTTTAGCCCACACAGATACGCAGTATTTT.

J is TRBJ2-3 and V is TRBV28; TRBD2 might be the D (5 bases). Trimming cost V 7 bases and J 0 bases, with 17 bases left between them. Germline CDR1 MDHEN, CDR2 SYDVKM. The CDR3 length is 16 residues. CDR3 sequence: CASNGPHKRSTDTQYF. Written as DNA, the CDR3 is TGTGCCAGCAACGGCCCTCACAAGCGGAGCACAGATACGCAGTATTTT. The variable domain in full, completed from reference TRBV28 and TRBJ2-3, reads DVKVTQSSRYLVKRTGEKVFLECVQDMDHENMFWYRQDPGLGLRLIYFSYDVKMKEKGDIPEGYSVSREKKERFSLILESASTNQTSMYLCASNGPHKRSTDTQYFGPGTRLTVL.

In its sample, this clone was seen a few times. CDR3 amino acids: CSVAGHPRLDGYTF. CDR3 nucleotide sequence: TGCAGCGTTGCAGGGCACCCCCGCCTAGATGGCTACACCTTC. The rearrangement links TRBV29-1 to TRBJ1-2; TRBD1 might be the D (5 bases). The germline V gene encodes CDR1 SQVTM and CDR2 ANQGSEA. Trimming removed 4 bases at V and 6 bases at J, with 18 bases between. The CDR3 runs 14 residues.

The V and J genes are TRBV7-2 and TRBJ1-5; the match to TRBD1 covers 7 bases. CDR3 size: 17 residues. The germline V gene has CDR1 SGHTA and CDR2 FQGNSA. V was clipped by 5 bases and J by 4 bases; unmatched bases: 14. For the CDR3, the DNA is TGTGCCAGCAGCCTAAGGGGGCCAGGGACGGGGAATCAGCCCCAGCATTTT. This translates into CASSLRGPGTGNQPQHF.

The J gene is TRBJ1-5, the V gene TRBV18; 8 bases fit TRBD1. Germline CDR1 is KGHSH and CDR2 is LQKENI. This CDR3 has 15 amino acids. V lost 4 bases, J lost 2 bases, and 4 bases stayed unmatched. The CDR3 DNA reads as TGTGCCAGCTCACACACGGACAGGGGCAATCAGCCCCAGCATTTT. Translation: CASSHTDRGNQPQHF.

The chain combines TRBV30 with TRBJ2-7, with D maybe TRBD2 (5 bases). V lost 2 bases, J lost 2 bases, and 7 bases lay in between. Germline assignment: CDR1 GTSNPN and CDR2 SVGIG (reference sequence). This CDR3 contains 12 residues. The CDR3 spells CAWSTAAYEQYF. CDR3 bases: TGTGCCTGGAGTACAGCGGCCTACGAGCAGTACTTC.

This chain links TRBV25-1 with TRBJ1-1; D is uncertain. This CDR3 is 15 amino acids long. Trimming shortened V by 1 base and J by 4 bases, and 13 bases separated the two germline ends. CDR1 is MGHDK and CDR2 is SYGVNS in the germline V gene. CDR3 bases: TGTGCCAGCAGTGAATTGGTAGGCGGAGGCACTGAAGCTTTCTTT. Encoded protein: CASSELVGGGTEAFF.